This TCR beta chain was profiled in a study of blood T cell repertoires in COVID-19. Study overall: The study drew acute and convalescent COVID-19 samples from the United States, Italy and Spain.

Turning to this clone: Germline and junction disagree at one end, which may indicate a read error.

The protocol was immunoSEQ multiplex PCR, while the TCRdb copy is restricted to in-frame clones and leaves out a portion. The table includes around 50,000 clones, around 73% detected once. In assigning cohorts, the study relied on participant-reported clinical history. The specimen sequenced was PBMCs or T cells enriched from blood (not recorded which). The sequence was collected from a woman aged 50 to 60 with acute COVID-19.

This CDR3 reads CASSRTSGGRDEQFF. As DNA, the CDR3 is TGTGCCAGCTCTCGCACTAGCGGGGGCAGGGATGAACAGTTCTTC. This chain joins TRBV18 and TRBJ2-1, with 11 bases matching TRBD2. CDR3 length: 15 amino acids. The germline V gene encodes CDR1 KGHSH and CDR2 LQKENI.